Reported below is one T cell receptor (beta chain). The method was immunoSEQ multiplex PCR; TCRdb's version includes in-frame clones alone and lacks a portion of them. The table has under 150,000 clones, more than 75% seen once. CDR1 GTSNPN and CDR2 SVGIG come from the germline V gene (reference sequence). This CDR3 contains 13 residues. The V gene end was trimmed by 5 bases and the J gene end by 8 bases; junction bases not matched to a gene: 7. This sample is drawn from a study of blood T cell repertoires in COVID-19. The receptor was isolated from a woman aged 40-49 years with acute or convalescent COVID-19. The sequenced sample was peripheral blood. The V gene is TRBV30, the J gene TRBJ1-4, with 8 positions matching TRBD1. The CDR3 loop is CAWGQGVGEKLFF. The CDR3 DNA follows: TGTGCCTGGGGACAGGGTGTGGGCGAAAAACTGTTTTTT.